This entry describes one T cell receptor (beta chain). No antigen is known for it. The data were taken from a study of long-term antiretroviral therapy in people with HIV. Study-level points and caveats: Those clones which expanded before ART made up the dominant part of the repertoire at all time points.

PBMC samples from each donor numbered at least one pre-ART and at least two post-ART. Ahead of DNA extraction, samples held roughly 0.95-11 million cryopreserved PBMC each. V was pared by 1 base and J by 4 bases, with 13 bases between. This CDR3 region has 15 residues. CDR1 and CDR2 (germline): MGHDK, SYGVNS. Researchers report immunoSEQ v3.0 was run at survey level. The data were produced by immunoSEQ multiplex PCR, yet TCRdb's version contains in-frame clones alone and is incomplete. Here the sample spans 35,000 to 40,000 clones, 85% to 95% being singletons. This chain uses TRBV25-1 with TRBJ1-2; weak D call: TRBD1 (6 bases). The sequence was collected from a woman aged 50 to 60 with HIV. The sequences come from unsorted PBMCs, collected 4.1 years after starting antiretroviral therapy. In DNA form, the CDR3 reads TGTGCCAGCAGTGAATCCGGGGGCCTTGGCTATGGCTACACCTTC. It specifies CASSESGGLGYGYTF.